This T cell receptor beta chain was identified in a study of identifying expanded T cells in peripheral blood. This clone was seen just once. Germline lookup yields CDR1 MNHEY and CDR2 SVGAGI. The CDR3 runs to 14 residues. V was cut by 0 bases and J by 8 bases, with 13 bases left in between. Using immunoSEQ multiplex PCR, the repertoire was profiled, and TCRdb retains in-frame clones only, with some absent. The repertoire holds some 93,000 clones, approximately 91% seen once, with about 6% in the top ten. This clonotype originated in a person between 18 and 75 years old in good health. This chain connects TRBV6-5 to TRBJ1-1, with a weak D call TRBD1 (5 bases). The specimen sequenced was blood. The CDR3 here is CASSYSRGATEAFF. CDR3 DNA sequence: TGTGCCAGCAGTTACTCACGAGGGGCCACAGAAGCTTTCTTT.